This T cell receptor (beta chain) was captured in a study of cytomegalovirus exposure and HLA in healthy donors. The PCR had 60 Vbeta and 13 Jbeta primers. The assay was immunoSEQ multiplex PCR, and TCRdb's table has in-frame clones only and misses some. Found here are fewer than 90,000 clones, more than 70% of them singletons; the top ten hold just under 2.5%. This CDR3 spans 15 amino acids. Trimming pared 1 base from V and 2 bases from J, leaving 12 bases between. The germline V gene has CDR1 WSHSY and CDR2 SAAADI. The source is a male donor in good health and CMV-seropositive. The chain employs TRBV10-2 and TRBJ2-7, with D possibly matching TRBD2 (6 bases). The sequencing input was PBMCs. The CDR3 DNA reads TGCGCCAGCAGTGAGTACCGGGACTTACCCTACGAGCAGTACTTC. Translated: CASSEYRDLPYEQYF.